This T cell receptor beta chain appears in the sequencing data of a study of spatial heterogeneity in lung cancer (dated by TCRdb to about 2019). With respect to the entire study: Beta-chain transcripts were consistently detected in greater numbers than alpha-chain transcripts, which likely reflects a higher abundance of beta-chain transcripts. In non-small cell lung cancer, the study quantitatively compared TCR alpha and beta repertoires across several tumor regions, matched nontumor lung, and blood. At surgery, both alpha and beta chains were TCR-sequenced in around 240 tumor regions, approximately 64 matched nontumor lung samples and some 56 PBMC samples. TCR repertoire features were related to nonsynonymous mutation counts determined by whole-exome sequencing of tumor tissue. A strong correlation was found between TCR transcript counts in tumor regions and a T cell transcriptional module score from matched bulk RNA-seq. In the raw uncorrected reads, each unique combination of TCR and UMI appeared more than ten times on average. Beyond this particular receptor, the publication reports: Additional single-cell paired TCR alpha and beta sequencing was considered necessary to confirm, at a functional level, the hypothesis that regional TCRs recognize regional mutations. The tumor nonsynonymous mutation count correlated with the number of expanded intratumoral alpha and beta TCRs. The count of ubiquitous expanded TCRs correlated with the count of ubiquitous nonsynonymous mutations, and the count of regional expanded TCRs correlated with the count of regional nonsynonymous mutations. TCR-seq was estimated to cover only approximately 6.6% of tumor T cells for alpha chains and approximately 12% for beta chains.

This clonotype was seen many times. The target of this receptor is not known. No much larger clone exists at a distance of one base, and base qualities are not known. The cysteine opens and the phenylalanine closes a CDR3 of 10 amino acids. CDR3 DNA is the only sequence kept; it has 30 bases, read in frame from the first base. Reading the germline V gene (reference sequence) gives CDR1 GTSNPN and CDR2 SVGIG. V is shortened by 6 bases, J by 10 bases, and the region joining them spans 12 bases. Preparation of the library involved 5' RACE. Data came from a NextSeq 500. The TCR library protocol attached a unique molecular identifier to each TCR cDNA molecule to allow correction of PCR and sequencing errors. Under the source paper's analysis protocol: TCR identification, UMI-based error correction and CDR3 extraction were all carried out with Decombinator tools. Expanded TCRs were defined as those above a frequency of 2 per 1,000, corresponding to the top 1% of the tumor frequency distribution. Expanded tumor TCRs statistically deemed absent (corrected P<0.05) from at least one tumor region were classed as regional, and all other expanded tumor TCRs were classed as ubiquitous. Rényi diversity was computed with the R vegan package after subsampling each repertoire 100 times to 5,000 TCRs. CDR3 similarity networks were constructed using string-kernel similarity of amino acid triplets, with links drawn between CDR3s whose pairwise similarity was above 0.82. TCRdb reworked the public reads: Q25 trimming with fastp, MiXCR clone assembly, productive beta chains retained. Merged by CDR3 protein, the rows form single entries marked with the most common genes and DNA. In this record, the V and J calls reflect TCRdb's handling and not the investigators' own analysis. The sample yields about 100,000 distinct CDR3 sequences; about 4.6% were counted once. 21% of the sample lies in the top ten.

The label giving this sample's time point can be read as: sample taken at primary tumor resection. Samples were obtained from approximately 72 patients with early-stage, untreated non-small cell lung cancer from the lung TRACERx cohort. For TCR sequencing, whole RNA was extracted from tumor and nontumor lung tissue, or from cryopreserved PBMC samples, and no cell sorting was done. Only patients for whom sufficient RNA was available from at least two tumor regions were selected for TCR sequencing. Before being selected, tumor and adjacent nontumor lung specimens were reviewed by a lung pathologist. The starting material was lung tumor tissue, obtained at surgery. This receptor was identified in a male donor with early-stage non-small cell lung cancer. The chain links TRBV30 with TRBJ1-1; a tentative D match to TRBD1 spans 5 bases. The nucleotide sequence is TGTGCCTGTAGGACTCAGGGAGCTTTCTTT. This encodes CACRTQGAFF. The entire variable domain, with the stretches around the CDR3 drawn from the reference TRBV30 and TRBJ1-1 proteins, is SQTIHQWPATLVQPVGSPLSLECTVEGTSNPNLYWYRQAAGRGLQLLFYSVGIGQISSEVPQNLSASRPQDRQFILSSKKLLLSDSGFYLCACRTQGAFFGQGTRLTVV.